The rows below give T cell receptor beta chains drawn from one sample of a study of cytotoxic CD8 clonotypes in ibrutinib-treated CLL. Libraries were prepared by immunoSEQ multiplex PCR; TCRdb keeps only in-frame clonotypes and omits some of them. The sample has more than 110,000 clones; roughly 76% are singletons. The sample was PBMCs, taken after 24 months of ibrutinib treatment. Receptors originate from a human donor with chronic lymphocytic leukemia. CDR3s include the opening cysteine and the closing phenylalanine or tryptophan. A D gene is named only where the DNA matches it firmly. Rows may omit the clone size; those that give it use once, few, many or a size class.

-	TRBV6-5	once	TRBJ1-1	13	CASRLNMNTEAFF	TGTGCCAGCCGCTTAAATATGAACACTGAAGCTTTCTTT
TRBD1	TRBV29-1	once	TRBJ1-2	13	CSAGAGGDYGYTF	TGCAGCGCTGGGGCAGGGGGCGACTATGGCTACACCTTC
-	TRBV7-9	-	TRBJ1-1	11	CASSRGTEAFF	TGTGCCAGCAGCCGTGGGACTGAAGCTTTCTTT
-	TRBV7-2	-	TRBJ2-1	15	CASRRGVSSYNEQFF	TGTGCCAGCAGACGCGGAGTGAGCTCCTACAATGAGCAGTTCTTC
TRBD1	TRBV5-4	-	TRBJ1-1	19	CASSPPPGTGGARNTEAFF	TGTGCCAGCAGCCCGCCCCCTGGGACAGGGGGCGCGCGGAACACTGAAGCTTTCTTT
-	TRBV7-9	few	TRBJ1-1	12	CAGSTGLAEAFF	TGTGCCGGATCAACAGGGTTGGCTGAAGCTTTCTTT
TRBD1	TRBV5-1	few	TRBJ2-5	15	CASSLAAQGGETQYF	TGCGCCAGCAGCTTGGCCGCACAGGGGGGAGAGACCCAGTACTTC
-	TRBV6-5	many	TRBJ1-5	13	CASRGGSNQPQHF	TGTGCCAGCAGGGGTGGGAGCAATCAGCCCCAGCATTTT
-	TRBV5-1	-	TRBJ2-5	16	CASSLWGAGAKETQYF	TGCGCCAGCAGCTTGTGGGGAGCAGGGGCGAAAGAGACCCAGTACTTC
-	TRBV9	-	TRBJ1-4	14	CASSALGSGEKLFF	TGTGCCAGCAGCGCCTTGGGGTCGGGTGAAAAACTGTTTTTT
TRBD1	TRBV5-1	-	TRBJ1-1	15	CASSSLDRRGTEAFF	TGCGCCAGCAGCTCCCTGGACAGGAGGGGCACTGAAGCTTTCTTT
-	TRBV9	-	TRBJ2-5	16	CASSGYDGRAQETQYF	TGTGCCAGCAGCGGATACGACGGACGGGCCCAAGAGACCCAGTACTTC
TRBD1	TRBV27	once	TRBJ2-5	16	CASSLATGAREETQYF	TGTGCCAGCAGCCTCGCTACAGGGGCGCGAGAAGAGACCCAGTACTTC
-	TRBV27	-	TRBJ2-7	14	CASSFNKGGYEQYF	TGTGCCAGCAGTTTTAATAAGGGCGGTTACGAGCAGTACTTC
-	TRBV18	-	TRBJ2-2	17	CASSPWAHGLGSGELFF	TGTGCCAGCTCACCATGGGCACACGGACTGGGGTCCGGGGAGCTGTTTTTT
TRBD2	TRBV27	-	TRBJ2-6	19	CASSPRTSGISSGANVLTF	TGTGCCAGCAGTCCCCGGACTAGCGGGATCAGCTCTGGGGCCAACGTCCTGACTTTC
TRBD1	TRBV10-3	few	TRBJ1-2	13	CATTGGPDYGYTF	TGTGCCACGACAGGGGGGCCGGATTATGGCTACACCTTC
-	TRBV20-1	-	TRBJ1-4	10	CSAGDEKLFF	TGCAGTGCTGGGGACGAAAAACTGTTTTTT
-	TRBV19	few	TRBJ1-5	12	CASRRPNQPQHF	TGTGCCAGTAGGCGGCCCAATCAGCCCCAGCATTTT
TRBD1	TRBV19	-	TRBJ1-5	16	CASRGTDLAGSQPQHF	TGTGCCAGTAGGGGGACAGACCTAGCGGGAAGTCAGCCCCAGCATTTT
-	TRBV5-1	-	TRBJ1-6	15	CASSLGGDLGSPLHF	TGCGCCAGCAGCTTGGGAGGGGATCTCGGTTCACCCCTCCACTTT
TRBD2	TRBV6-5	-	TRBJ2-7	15	CASSYSASGGYEQYF	TGTGCCAGCAGTTACTCCGCTAGCGGGGGCTACGAGCAGTACTTC
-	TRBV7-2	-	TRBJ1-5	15	CASSLVWGPNQPQHF	TGTGCCAGCAGCTTAGTCTGGGGACCGAATCAGCCCCAGCATTTT
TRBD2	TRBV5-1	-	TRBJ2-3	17	CASRTGTSGSPTDTQYF	TGCGCCAGCAGAACCGGGACTAGCGGAAGTCCCACAGATACGCAGTATTTT
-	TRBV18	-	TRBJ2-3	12	CASSPSTDTQYF	TGTGCCAGCTCACCGAGCACAGATACGCAGTATTTT
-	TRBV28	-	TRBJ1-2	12	CASSPAHYGYTF	TGTGCCAGCAGTCCAGCCCACTATGGCTACACCTTC
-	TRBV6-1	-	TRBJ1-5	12	CASSFQGQPQHF	TGTGCCAGCAGCTTCCAGGGTCAGCCCCAGCATTTT
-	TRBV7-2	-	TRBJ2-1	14	CASSPRTTRDEQFF	TGTGCCAGCAGCCCCCGGACCACCCGGGATGAGCAGTTCTTC
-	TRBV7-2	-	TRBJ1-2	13	CASSPARNYGYTF	TGTGCCAGCAGCCCGGCCCGAAACTATGGCTACACCTTC
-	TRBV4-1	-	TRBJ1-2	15	CASSQDQGGSYGYTF	TGCGCCAGCAGCCAAGATCAGGGAGGGAGCTATGGCTACACCTTC
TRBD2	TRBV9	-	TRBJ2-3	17	CASSVGVAGGSTDTQYF	TGTGCCAGCAGCGTAGGGGTGGCGGGGGGGAGCACAGATACGCAGTATTTT
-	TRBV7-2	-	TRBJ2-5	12	CASSSVRETQYF	TGTGCCAGCAGCTCCGTCAGGGAGACCCAGTACTTC
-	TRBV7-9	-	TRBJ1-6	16	CASSLAGPTVNSPLHF	TGTGCCAGCAGCTTAGCGGGCCCTACAGTAAATTCACCCCTCCACTTT
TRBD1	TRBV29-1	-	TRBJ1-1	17	CSVAPQGGGAGNTEAFF	TGCAGCGTTGCCCCCCAGGGAGGGGGCGCGGGGAACACTGAAGCTTTCTTT
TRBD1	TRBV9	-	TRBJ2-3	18	CASSATGTGAFSGDTQYF	TGTGCCAGCAGCGCCACCGGGACAGGGGCGTTTTCGGGAGATACGCAGTATTTT
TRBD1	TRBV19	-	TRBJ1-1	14	CASSPGTGETEAFF	TGTGCCAGTAGTCCGGGGACAGGGGAAACTGAAGCTTTCTTT
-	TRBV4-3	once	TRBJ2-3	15	CASSPGGGAVDTQYF	TGCGCCAGCAGCCCCGGGGGCGGGGCGGTAGATACGCAGTATTTT
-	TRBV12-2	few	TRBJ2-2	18	CASRWGPWAASGTGELFF	TGTGCAAGTCGCTGGGGGCCTTGGGCAGCTTCGGGCACCGGGGAGCTGTTTTTT
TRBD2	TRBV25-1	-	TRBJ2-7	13	CASTASGSYEQYF	TGTGCCAGCACGGCTAGCGGGAGCTACGAGCAGTACTTC
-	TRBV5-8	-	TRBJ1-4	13	CASSLVADEKLFF	TGTGCCAGCAGCTTGGTAGCAGATGAAAAACTGTTTTTT
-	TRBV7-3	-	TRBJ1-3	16	CASSLTPRASGNTIYF	TGTGCCAGCAGCTTAACGCCCAGGGCATCTGGAAACACCATATATTTT
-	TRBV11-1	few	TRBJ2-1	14	CASRGYPGARGQFF	TGTGCCAGCAGGGGATACCCGGGGGCCCGGGGACAGTTCTTC
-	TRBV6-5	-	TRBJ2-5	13	CATTHTGGETQYF	TGTGCCACCACCCACACGGGGGGCGAGACCCAGTACTTC
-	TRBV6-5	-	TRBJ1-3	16	CASSYGVRDSGNTIYF	TGTGCCAGCAGTTACGGTGTCAGAGACTCTGGAAACACCATATATTTT
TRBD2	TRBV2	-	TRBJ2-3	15	CASRLLASSTDTQYF	TGTGCCAGCAGACTACTAGCGTCGAGCACAGATACGCAGTATTTT
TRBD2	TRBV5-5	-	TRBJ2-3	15	CASSSKAGSTDTQYF	TGTGCCAGCAGTTCCAAAGCGGGGTCCACAGATACGCAGTATTTT
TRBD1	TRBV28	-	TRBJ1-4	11	CASKTQGELFF	TGTGCCAGCAAAACACAGGGGGAACTGTTTTTT
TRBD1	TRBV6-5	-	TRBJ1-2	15	CASIERTGTNYGYTF	TGTGCCAGCATCGAAAGGACAGGGACCAACTATGGCTACACCTTC
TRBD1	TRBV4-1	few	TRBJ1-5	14	CASSQEGATQPQHF	TGCGCCAGCAGCCAGGAGGGGGCTACTCAGCCCCAGCATTTT
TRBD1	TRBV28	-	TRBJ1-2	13	CASREQGNYGYTF	TGTGCCAGCAGAGAACAGGGGAACTATGGCTACACCTTC
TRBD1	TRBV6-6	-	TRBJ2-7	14	CASSPVNRGNEQYF	TGTGCCAGCAGCCCGGTGAACAGGGGGAACGAGCAGTACTTC